These 14 T cell receptor beta chains share one sample of origin, sequenced in a study of regulatory T cells in long-lasting Graves disease. Building the TCR beta libraries relied on iRepertoire HTBI primers, and CDR3 regions underwent Arm-PCR. TCRdb independently ran MiXCR on the multiplex PCR reads; one entry per CDR3 protein. The data contain about 420,000 distinct CDR3 sequences, about a quarter of them singletons. Time point denoted: persistent/refractory GD, antithyroid drugs over 5 years with positive TRAb. Scientists built the TCR library using RNA that was extracted from PBMCs. The material was peripheral blood mononuclear cells (PBMCs), obtained when the disease was refractory, from a patient treated with antithyroid drugs. These receptors originate from a female donor with Graves disease.

In this sample, this clonotype turned up a few times. The chain is built from TRBV9 and TRBJ2-7, with D unclear. The CDR3 spans 14 residues. Germline lookup yields CDR1 SGDLS and CDR2 YYNGEE. V lost 0 bases and J 1 base, leaving 8 bases between the germline ends. In nucleotides, the CDR3 is TGTGCCAGCAGCGTAGACGTCAGTTCCTACGAGCAGTACTTC. Translation gives CASSVDVSSYEQYF.

This rearrangement joins TRBV7-9 to TRBJ2-7, with D tentatively TRBD2 (5 bases). The germline V and J ends were trimmed by 4 bases and 3 bases, with 13 bases remaining between them. Germline-derived CDR1 and CDR2 are SEHNR and FQNEAQ (reference sequence). The CDR3 is 14 residues long. The CDR3, as DNA: TGTGCCAGCAGCTCCGGAGGTTATCTCTACGAGCAGTACTTC. Its translation: CASSSGGYLYEQYF.

This rearrangement joins TRBV7-2 to TRBJ2-7; 10 positions agree with TRBD2. CDR1 and CDR2 (germline): SGHTA, FQGNSA. The V and J ends lost 4 bases and 5 bases, in that order; junction bases with no gene match: 5. CDR3 length: 14 amino acids. As DNA, the CDR3 is TGTGCCAGCAGCTCGCTAGCGGGAGCCCACGAGCAGTACTTC. Its translation is CASSSLAGAHEQYF.

The gene calls are TRBV20-1 and TRBJ1-5, with 11 bases lining up with TRBD1. Per the germline V gene, CDR1 is DFQATT and CDR2 is SNEGSKA (reference sequence). This CDR3 is 15 amino acids long. With 3 bases clipped from V and 6 bases from J, the junction kept 7 bases outside the gene matches. The CDR3: CSARLRTGGFQPQHF. CDR3 DNA: TGCAGTGCTAGGCTTCGGACAGGGGGCTTTCAGCCCCAGCATTTT.

V and J are TRBV28 and TRBJ1-5; D remains unclear. The length of the CDR3 is 14 residues. Per germline, CDR1 MDHEN and CDR2 SYDVKM. V lost 4 bases to trimming and J lost 3 bases, with 10 bases between them. CDR3 DNA sequence: TGTGCCAGCAGTTGGGTAGTGGACAATCAGCCCCAGCATTTT. Encoded protein: CASSWVVDNQPQHF.

About this clonotype itself: A much larger clone lies a single base off, so this may be a read error. V usage is TRBV27 and J usage is TRBJ1-5, with D perhaps TRBD1 (6 bases). The CDR3 runs 14 residues. The V gene lost 5 bases and the J gene lost 6 bases, with 14 bases spanning the gap. Germline CDR1 is MNHEY and CDR2 is SMNVEV (reference sequence). The chain's CDR3 is CASSRGDGSQPQHF. As DNA, the CDR3 is TGTGCCAGCAGTAGGGGGGATGGCAGTCAGCCCCAGCATTTT.

At least ten counts were recorded for this clonotype. CDR3 in amino acids: CASGGGDRQTEAFF. The CDR3 bases are TGTGCCAGCGGGGGAGGGGACAGACAAACTGAAGCTTTCTTT. J is TRBJ1-1 and V is TRBV6-1, with 7 bases that match TRBD1. V was pared by 8 bases and J by 5 bases, with 11 bases of the junction left unmatched. Germline lookup yields CDR1 MNHNS and CDR2 SASEGT. CDR3 length: 14 amino acids.

On this clonotype: This may stem from a read error, because a much larger clone lies one nucleotide away. This rearrangement joins TRBV6-5 to TRBJ1-5; 7 positions match TRBD1. CDR3 length equals 16 residues. Germline V gene data show CDR1 as MNHEY and CDR2 as SVGAGI. Trimming removed 4 bases from V and 4 bases from J; junction bases left unmatched: 10. The CDR3 DNA sequence: TGTGCCAGCAGTTCCGCTCCCCGGGACAGTAATCAGCCCCAGCATTTT. As protein: CASSSAPRDSNQPQHF.

In this sample, this clonotype turned up many times. The V and J genes are TRBV2 and TRBJ2-7, with a weak D call TRBD1 (5 bases). CDR1 and CDR2 (germline): SNHLY, FYNNEI. Trimming removed 6 bases at V and 0 bases at J, with 12 bases between. The CDR3 has 14 amino acids. This CDR3 is CASRYGASSYEQYF. DNA for the CDR3: TGTGCCAGCAGGTATGGGGCCTCCTCCTACGAGCAGTACTTC. The full variable domain, with the rest looked up from reference TRBV2 and TRBJ2-7, is EPEVTQTPSHQVTQMGQEVILRCVPISNHLYFYWYRQILGQKVEFLVSFYNNEISEKSEIFDDQFSVERPDGSNFTLKIRSTKLEDSAMYFCASRYGASSYEQYFGPGTRLTVT.

This clonotype was seen only a few times. The rearrangement joins TRBV5-1 to TRBJ2-2; D remains ambiguous. The V and J ends lost 2 bases and 4 bases respectively, with 9 bases between them. Germline V gives CDR1 SGHRS, CDR2 YFSETQ. CDR3 length: 14 amino acids. Here the CDR3 reads CASSFETSTGELFF. The CDR3 DNA sequence: TGCGCCAGCAGCTTCGAAACGAGCACCGGGGAGCTGTTTTTT.

V and J are TRBV20-1 and TRBJ2-5, with 10 bases that match TRBD2. Germline V gene sequence: CDR1 DFQATT, CDR2 SNEGSKA (reference sequence). The V segment lost 4 bases and the J segment 5 bases; nucleotides outside the gene matches: 10. This CDR3 comprises 15 residues. The CDR3 sequence is CSATSIAGGWETQYF. DNA of the CDR3: TGCAGTGCTACCAGTATAGCGGGAGGCTGGGAGACCCAGTACTTC.

The table lists this clonotype with many counts. CDR3 amino acids: CASLKPKMNTEAFF. The CDR3 DNA reads as TGTGCCAGCCTCAAACCGAAAATGAACACTGAAGCTTTCTTT. This sequence joins TRBV28 and TRBJ1-1; no firm D call. The ends were cut back, 8 bases at V and 0 bases at J, with 13 bases in the middle. CDR3 size: 14 residues. Looked up from germline, CDR1 is MDHEN and CDR2 is SYDVKM.

J is TRBJ1-5 and V is TRBV7-2; D might be TRBD1 (6 bases). CDR3 length equals 15 residues. Germline values: CDR1 SGHTA, CDR2 FQGNSA. V dropped 5 bases and J dropped 4 bases, with 15 bases sitting between them. As DNA, the CDR3 is TGTGCCAGCAGCGCGCAGACAGGTGTAAATCAGCCCCAGCATTTT. It translates to CASSAQTGVNQPQHF.

This chain uses TRBV5-6 with TRBJ1-4; a weak D match, TRBD1 (5 bases). Germline CDR1 SGHDT, CDR2 YYEEEE. CDR3 length: 14 amino acids. Trimming left V 4 bases short and J 5 bases short, with 12 bases between. The chain's CDR3 is CASSGAGENEKLFF. The CDR3 DNA reads TGTGCCAGCAGCGGGGCAGGAGAGAATGAAAAACTGTTTTTT.